The entry that follows covers one T cell receptor beta chain sequence. Its antigen is undetermined. This sample was taken from a study of T cell responses to AZD1222 COVID-19 vaccine. Study results and limitations: Possibly, clonal diversity was underestimated; donors were largely white British and included more females. Repertoires were collected only later (after the peak T cell response had occurred). Spike as a whole was targeted by vaccine-associated CD4 TCRs, dominant at 160-218 and 743-854.

Only in-frame clones appear in the TCRdb table, and some are missing; sequencing was by immunoSEQ multiplex PCR. The profile covers around 160,000 clones, with approximately 88% appearing a single time and around 16% taken by the ten largest. Germline lookup yields CDR1 LNHDA and CDR2 SQIVND (reference sequence). The CDR3 spans 13 residues. V lost 5 bases, J lost 10 bases, and 18 bases lay in between. The TCR sequence derives from an adult in good health. Sequencing used peripheral blood, obtained on day 0 of AZD1222 vaccination. The chain couples TRBV19 to TRBJ2-7; TRBD1 might be the D (6 bases). The CDR3 DNA reads as TGTGCCAGTAGTGCTAATCTAGGACAGTCCCAGTACTTC. Translation gives CASSANLGQSQYF.